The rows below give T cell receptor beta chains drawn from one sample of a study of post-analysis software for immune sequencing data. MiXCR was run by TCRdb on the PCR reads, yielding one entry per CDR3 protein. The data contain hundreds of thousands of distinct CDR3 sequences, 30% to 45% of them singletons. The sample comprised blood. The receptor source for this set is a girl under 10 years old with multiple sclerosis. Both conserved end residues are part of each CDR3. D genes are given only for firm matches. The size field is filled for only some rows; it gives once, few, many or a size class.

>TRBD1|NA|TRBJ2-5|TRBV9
CASSVVPRGETQYF
TGTGCCAGCAGCGTAGTTCCCAGGGGGGAGACCCAGTACTTC
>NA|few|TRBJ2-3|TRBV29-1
CSTLGRVLTDTQYF
TGCAGCACCTTGGGCAGGGTCCTTACAGATACGCAGTATTTT
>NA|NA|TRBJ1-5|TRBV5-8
CASSFSGQSLGGNQPQHF
TGTGCCAGCAGCTTCTCCGGGCAGTCCCTGGGAGGGAATCAGCCCCAGCATTTT
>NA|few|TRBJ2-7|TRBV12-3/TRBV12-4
CASKGSPPAYEQYF
TGTGCCAGCAAAGGGAGCCCGCCGGCCTACGAGCAGTACTTC
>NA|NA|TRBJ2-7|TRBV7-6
CASSPRPASRVWYEQYF
TGTGCTAGCAGCCCTAGGCCTGCATCGCGGGTGTGGTACGAGCAGTACTTC
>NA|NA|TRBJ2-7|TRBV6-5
CASSYLVAGGCYEQYF
TGTGCCAGCAGTTACTTGGTGGCAGGGGGGTGCTACGAGCAGTACTTC
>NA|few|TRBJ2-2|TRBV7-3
CASSSQAPGSGELFF
TGTGCCAGCAGCTCTCAGGCCCCCGGGTCCGGGGAGCTGTTTTTT
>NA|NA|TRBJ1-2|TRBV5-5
CASSPWHGWGYTF
TGTGCCAGCAGCCCCTGGCATGGATGGGGCTACACCTTC
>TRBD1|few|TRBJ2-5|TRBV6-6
CASSNRDRGETQYF
TGTGCCAGCAGTAACCGGGACAGGGGTGAGACCCAGTACTTC
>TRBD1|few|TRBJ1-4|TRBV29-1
CSVEDPVRTGDEKLFF
TGCAGCGTTGAAGATCCCGTGCGGACAGGGGATGAAAAACTGTTTTTT
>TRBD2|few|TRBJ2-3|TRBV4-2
CASSPGLAGVLVLDTQYF
TGTGCCAGCAGCCCCGGACTAGCGGGAGTTCTAGTACTAGATACGCAGTATTTT
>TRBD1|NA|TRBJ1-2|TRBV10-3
CAISEEGAGYGYTF
TGTGCCATCAGTGAAGAGGGGGCTGGCTATGGCTACACCTTC
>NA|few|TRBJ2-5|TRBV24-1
CATSDLLREEETQYF
TGTGCCACCAGTGATCTCCTCAGGGAGGAGGAGACCCAGTACTTC
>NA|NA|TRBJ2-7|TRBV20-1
CSARDGIEQYF
TGCAGTGCTAGAGATGGGATCGAGCAGTACTTC
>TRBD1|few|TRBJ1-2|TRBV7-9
CASSPGTAGYGYTF
TGTGCCAGCAGCCCCGGGACAGCCGGCTATGGCTACACCTTC
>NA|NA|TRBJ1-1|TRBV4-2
CASSHAALNTEAFF
TGTGCCAGCAGCCACGCCGCCCTTAACACTGAAGCTTTCTTT
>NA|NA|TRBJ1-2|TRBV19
CASSTPKHYGYTF
TGTGCCAGTAGTACTCCAAAACACTATGGCTACACCTTC
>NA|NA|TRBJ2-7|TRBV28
CASIKPGRPPYEQYF
TGTGCCAGCATTAAACCGGGCCGACCTCCCTACGAGCAGTACTTC
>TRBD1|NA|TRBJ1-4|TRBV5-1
CASSEGQINEKLFF
TGCGCCAGCAGCGAGGGACAGATTAATGAAAAACTGTTTTTT
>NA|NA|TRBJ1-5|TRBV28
CASTISGRDPSNQPQHF
TGTGCCAGCACCATTTCCGGGAGGGACCCCTCCAATCAGCCCCAGCATTTT
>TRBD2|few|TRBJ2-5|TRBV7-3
CASSLGTSRGETQYF
TGTGCCAGCAGCTTGGGGACTAGCCGTGGGGAGACCCAGTACTTC
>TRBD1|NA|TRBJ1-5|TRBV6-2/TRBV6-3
CASRTGRWDNQPQHF
TGTGCCAGTCGGACAGGGCGGTGGGACAATCAGCCCCAGCATTTT
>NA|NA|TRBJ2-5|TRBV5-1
CASRLGVSSYNEQYF
TGCGCCAGCCGCCTGGGGGTAAGCTCCTACAATGAGCAGTACTTC
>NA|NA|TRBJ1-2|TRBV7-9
CASSRGPGNYGYTF
TGTGCCAGCAGCCGGGGACCAGGGAACTATGGCTACACCTTC
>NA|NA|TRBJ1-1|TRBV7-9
CASSYSAWGNTEAFF
TGTGCCAGCAGCTATAGCGCTTGGGGGAACACTGAAGCTTTCTTT